This record concerns one T cell receptor beta chain sequence. The antigen remains undetermined. The sample originates from a study of cytomegalovirus exposure and HLA in healthy donors. The V gene's germline CDR1 is LGHNA and CDR2 YSLEER. With 3 bases clipped from V and 0 bases from J, the junction kept 6 bases outside the gene matches. The CDR3 has 17 residues. Overall study findings and caveats: In all likelihood, a cluster of highly shared sequence variants was a sequencing artifact.

Vbeta (60) and Jbeta (13) primers were used in the PCR. TCRdb's copy holds only in-frame clones and misses some; the assay was immunoSEQ multiplex PCR. The sample holds approximately 150,000 clones; about 60% are singletons and the top ten take roughly 7%. The clonotype originates from a woman aged 55-69 years in good health and CMV-seropositive. V and J are TRBV4-3 and TRBJ1-4; 8 nucleotides align to TRBD1. Material: PBMCs. For the CDR3, the DNA is TGCGCCAGCAGCCAGGAAGGGACAGGTGCAACTAATGAAAAACTGTTTTTT. Encoded protein: CASSQEGTGATNEKLFF.